This TCR beta chain was found in a study of OX40 agonist ivuxolimab in advanced cancers. About the study as a whole: Ivuxolimab was a fully human IgG2 agonistic monoclonal antibody targeting the costimulatory receptor OX40 (CD134). Partial responses occurred in three dose-escalation patients: two with cutaneous melanoma and one with hepatocellular carcinoma. Of the approximately 50 patients in dose escalation, some 20 had hepatocellular carcinoma, around 15 had melanoma, 9 had renal cell carcinoma and 9 had head and neck cancer. Patients were allowed to have had prior anti-PD-1, anti-PD-L1 or anti-CTLA-4 therapy, and more than 35% of the dose-escalation patients had been treated with checkpoint inhibitors. The paper reports the monotherapy dose-escalation portion (N = 52 patients) of the phase I ivuxolimab trial. Peripheral TCRbeta sequencing aimed to test whether ivuxolimab altered TCR sequence diversity and caused clonal T-cell expansion. In the dose-escalation cohort, around 80% of patients were male, and the mean age was 60 years with a range of roughly 23 to 79. Intravenous ivuxolimab was administered to patients every 2 weeks at six dose levels: 0.01, 0.1, 0.3, 1.5, 3 and 10 mg/kg. Results the study describes overall, beyond this receptor: Low levels of normalized T-cell clonal expansion were also shown by some nonresponding patients. After ivuxolimab, more expanded clones were found on average in CD8+ T cells than in CD4+ T cells. At doses of 0.1 to 3.0 mg/kg, clonal expansion of both CD4+ and CD8+ T cells in blood was seen between baseline and week 6. In the 0.1-3.0 mg/kg groups, partial responders had among the lowest normalized peripheral clonal expansion, particularly in CD8+ T cells. The antigen specificity of the peripheral T cells that underwent clonal expansion was not determined.

Genomic DNA was isolated from the sorted cells so that the TCRbeta CDR3 region could be sequenced. The immunoSEQ Assay was used for sequencing of TCRbeta CDR3 regions. TCRdb took over this immuneACCESS table, retaining in-frame rearrangements with V and J assigned. Such tables are incomplete; in checked studies, under half of the missing clones stem from an unresolved V gene, and the remainder is unexplained. This sample has under 100,000 clones in its table, and roughly 90% of those were observed once. Roughly 0.6% of the sample lies in the top ten. Patients with autoimmune disease history or receiving systemic immunosuppression were excluded from the trial. Peripheral blood for TCR sequencing was drawn from every dose cohort at baseline, at cycle 4 day 1 and at cycle 7 day 1. Samples were obtained from an open-label, multicenter, first-in-human phase I dose-escalation trial of ivuxolimab. The trial enrolled adults with locally advanced or metastatic head and neck squamous cell, hepatocellular, melanoma or renal cell carcinoma. Before TCR sequencing, CD4+ and CD8+ T cells were separately sorted from peripheral blood.

About this clone itself: This clone's antigen is unknown. Per-base qualities were not stored, and no clone one base away is much larger.

The V end gives up 5 bases and the J end 3 bases, leaving 7 bases in the junction not matched to a gene. The CDR3 contains 14 residues, cysteine and phenylalanine counted. Of the read, only the CDR3 DNA is kept; its 42 bases are in frame from base 1. Looking up the germline V gene yields CDR1 SGHAT and CDR2 FQNNGV. The source material was CD4+ or CD8+ T cells sorted from blood, sampled in a trial of the OX40 agonist ivuxolimab. The TCR sequence derives from an adult with an advanced solid tumor such as melanoma, head and neck, liver or kidney cancer. The chain is made from TRBV11-2 and TRBJ2-7; a stretch of 7 junction bases matches TRBD1. The CDR3 sequence is CASSPRTGHYEQYF. The nucleotides read TGTGCCAGCAGCCCCCGGACAGGCCACTACGAGCAGTACTTC.